The clone carrying this T cell receptor beta chain appeared a few times. This record comes from a study of early T cells in non-severe SARS-CoV-2 infection. In TCRdb, the 5' RACE reads were re-called with MiXCR into one record per CDR3 protein. The sample lists tens of thousands of distinct CDR3 sequences; approximately 14% were seen once. V was pared by 5 bases and J by 4 bases, with 7 bases of the junction left unmatched. The CDR3 loop spans 16 amino acids. Germline CDR1 and CDR2: SGHTA and FQGTGA. The receptor's source is an adult who was a healthcare worker with PCR-confirmed SARS-CoV-2 infection or an uninfected control (not recorded which). The chain recombines TRBV7-3 with TRBJ2-1; TRBD1 matches at 11 bases. Sequencing used whole blood. CDR3 sequence: CASSPRTGGMYNEQFF. In DNA form, the CDR3 reads TGTGCCAGCAGCCCTAGGACAGGGGGCATGTACAATGAGCAGTTCTTC.